Shown below are 11 T cell receptor beta chains from a single sample sequenced in a study of T cell responses to AZD1222 COVID-19 vaccine. Method: immunoSEQ multiplex PCR; TCRdb's copy keeps in-frame clones and lacks some. The sample lists 120,000 or so clones, around 93% occurring once. The sample here was peripheral blood, taken on day 0 of AZD1222 vaccination. Every receptor here comes from an adult in good health.

This chain uses TRBV12-3 or TRBV12-4 with TRBJ2-3; 9 bases align to TRBD1. J gave up 10 bases and V 6 bases, and 5 bases lay outside the gene matches. CDR3 size: 12 residues. The CDR3 DNA reads TGTGCCAGCAGCACTCGGACAGGGGCGCAGTATTTT. It translates to CASSTRTGAQYF.

The rearrangement joins TRBV7-9 to TRBJ2-1; no reliable D call. Trimming cost V 1 base and J 6 bases, with 7 bases left between them. The CDR3 loop spans 13 amino acids. Looked up from germline, CDR1 is SEHNR and CDR2 is FQNEAQ (reference sequence). In nucleotides, the CDR3 is TGTGCCAGCAGCTTAGGCCCCCCCAATGAGCAGTTCTTC. Protein product: CASSLGPPNEQFF.

The gene calls are TRBV10-2 and TRBJ1-5; D unclear. The CDR3 runs to 13 residues. Trimming removed 6 bases from V and 0 bases from J, with 6 bases in between. Germline V gives CDR1 WSHSY, CDR2 SAAADI. Here the CDR3 DNA reads TGCGCCAGCAGCGACTTTAGCAATCAGCCCCAGCATTTT. This encodes CASSDFSNQPQHF.

The sample holds one count of this clone. This chain joins TRBV30 and TRBJ2-5; D ambiguous. The length of the CDR3 is 11 residues. In germline, CDR1 is GTSNPN, CDR2 SVGIG (reference sequence). Trimming cost V 0 bases and J 5 bases, with 4 bases left between them. The CDR3 loop is CAWSVQETQYF. CDR3 bases: TGTGCCTGGAGTGTACAGGAGACCCAGTACTTC.

V usage is TRBV27 and J usage is TRBJ2-1; D is undetermined. Germline lookup yields CDR1 MNHEY and CDR2 SMNVEV (reference sequence). Trimming shortened V by 6 bases and J by 1 base, and 16 bases separated the two germline ends. This CDR3 is built from 16 residues. CDR3 nucleotide sequence: TGTGCCAGCAGCCCATATGGGCGTGGGTCCTACAATGAGCAGTTCTTC. It translates to CASSPYGRGSYNEQFF.

The chain links TRBV21-1 to TRBJ1-2; TRBD1 reflects the table's D call only, with no check against the DNA. TRBV21-1 is tagged as a pseudogene. The CDR3 length is 15 residues. CDR3: CASSKGGQGPYGYTF. The CDR3 nucleotides are TGTGCCAGCAGCAAAGGGGGACAGGGACCCTATGGCTACACCTTC.

This chain connects TRBV19 to TRBJ2-1; 9 bases line up with TRBD1. Germline lookup yields CDR1 LNHDA and CDR2 SQIVND (reference sequence). The trim removed 6 bases at V and 2 bases at J, leaving 5 bases unmatched. The CDR3 has 15 residues. This CDR3 reads CASSPGTGPYNEQFF. In DNA, the CDR3 is TGTGCCAGTAGCCCAGGGACAGGGCCCTACAATGAGCAGTTCTTC.

The chain joins TRBV6-5 to TRBJ1-4; unclear D gene. V lost 2 bases and J lost 5, with 12 bases in between. The germline V gene encodes CDR1 MNHEY and CDR2 SVGAGI. The CDR3 runs 15 residues. In DNA, the CDR3 is TGTGCCAGCAGTTACGGCGGCAGTCAAAATGAAAAACTGTTTTTT. Translation gives CASSYGGSQNEKLFF.

CDR3 residues: CAWSVNGGLDEQYF. The CDR3 region has the DNA TGTGCCTGGAGTGTGAACGGGGGCCTGGACGAGCAGTACTTC. V gene TRBV30 combines with J gene TRBJ2-7; D assignment may be TRBD1 or TRBD2 (6 bases each). Germline CDR1 and CDR2: GTSNPN and SVGIG (reference sequence). This CDR3 has 14 amino acids. V lost 0 bases and J lost 5, with 14 bases in between.

V usage is TRBV11-2 and J usage is TRBJ1-5; D is possibly TRBD1 (6 bases). V dropped 5 bases and J dropped 1 base, with 12 bases sitting between them. This CDR3 has 15 residues. Germline V CDR1 and CDR2: SGHAT, FQNNGV. CDR3 region: CASSPLTGSNQPQHF. Here the CDR3 DNA reads TGTGCCAGCAGCCCACTAACAGGGAGCAATCAGCCCCAGCATTTT.

The chain uses TRBV7-9 and TRBJ2-7, with 8 nucleotides matching TRBD2. From germline, CDR1 is SEHNR and CDR2 FQNEAQ (reference sequence). With V trimmed by 1 base and J by 0 bases, 2 bases remained unmatched. This CDR3 is built from 15 residues. The CDR3 nucleotides read TGTGCCAGCAGCTTAGGCGGGGGGAGCTCCTACGAGCAGTACTTC. This encodes CASSLGGGSSYEQYF.